This TCR beta chain was sequenced for a study of T cell repertoires in cytomegalovirus infection. Across the study: CMV epitopes, recently identified HLA-C-restricted and well-studied HLA-B-restricted, were used. Study-level results: Predominance within the ex vivo response was attributable to HLA-C-restricted CMV-specific TCR beta clonotypes.

V shed 3 bases, J shed 2 bases, and the junction held 12 bases outside the gene matches. From germline, CDR1 is SGHVS and CDR2 FQNEAQ. The CDR3 has 17 amino acids. This clonotype was picked up a small number of times. Its antigen is not known. TCRdb reanalysed the reads using MiXCR and keeps one entry per CDR3 protein. The data show 300,000 to 400,000 distinct CDR3 sequences, 20% to 25% seen once. This chain uses TRBV7-8 with TRBJ1-2; the match to TRBD1 covers 7 bases. This sequence was found in a human donor in good health (CMV status not recorded). Some clones in this sample may be carry-over from other donors' samples. The sequencing used cultured PBMCs, collected from culture after CMV antigen stimulation. CDR3 sequence (DNA): TGTGCCAGCAGCTTCGGTCTGAGGGGCAGGGGGAACTATGGCTACACCTTC. As protein: CASSFGLRGRGNYGYTF.